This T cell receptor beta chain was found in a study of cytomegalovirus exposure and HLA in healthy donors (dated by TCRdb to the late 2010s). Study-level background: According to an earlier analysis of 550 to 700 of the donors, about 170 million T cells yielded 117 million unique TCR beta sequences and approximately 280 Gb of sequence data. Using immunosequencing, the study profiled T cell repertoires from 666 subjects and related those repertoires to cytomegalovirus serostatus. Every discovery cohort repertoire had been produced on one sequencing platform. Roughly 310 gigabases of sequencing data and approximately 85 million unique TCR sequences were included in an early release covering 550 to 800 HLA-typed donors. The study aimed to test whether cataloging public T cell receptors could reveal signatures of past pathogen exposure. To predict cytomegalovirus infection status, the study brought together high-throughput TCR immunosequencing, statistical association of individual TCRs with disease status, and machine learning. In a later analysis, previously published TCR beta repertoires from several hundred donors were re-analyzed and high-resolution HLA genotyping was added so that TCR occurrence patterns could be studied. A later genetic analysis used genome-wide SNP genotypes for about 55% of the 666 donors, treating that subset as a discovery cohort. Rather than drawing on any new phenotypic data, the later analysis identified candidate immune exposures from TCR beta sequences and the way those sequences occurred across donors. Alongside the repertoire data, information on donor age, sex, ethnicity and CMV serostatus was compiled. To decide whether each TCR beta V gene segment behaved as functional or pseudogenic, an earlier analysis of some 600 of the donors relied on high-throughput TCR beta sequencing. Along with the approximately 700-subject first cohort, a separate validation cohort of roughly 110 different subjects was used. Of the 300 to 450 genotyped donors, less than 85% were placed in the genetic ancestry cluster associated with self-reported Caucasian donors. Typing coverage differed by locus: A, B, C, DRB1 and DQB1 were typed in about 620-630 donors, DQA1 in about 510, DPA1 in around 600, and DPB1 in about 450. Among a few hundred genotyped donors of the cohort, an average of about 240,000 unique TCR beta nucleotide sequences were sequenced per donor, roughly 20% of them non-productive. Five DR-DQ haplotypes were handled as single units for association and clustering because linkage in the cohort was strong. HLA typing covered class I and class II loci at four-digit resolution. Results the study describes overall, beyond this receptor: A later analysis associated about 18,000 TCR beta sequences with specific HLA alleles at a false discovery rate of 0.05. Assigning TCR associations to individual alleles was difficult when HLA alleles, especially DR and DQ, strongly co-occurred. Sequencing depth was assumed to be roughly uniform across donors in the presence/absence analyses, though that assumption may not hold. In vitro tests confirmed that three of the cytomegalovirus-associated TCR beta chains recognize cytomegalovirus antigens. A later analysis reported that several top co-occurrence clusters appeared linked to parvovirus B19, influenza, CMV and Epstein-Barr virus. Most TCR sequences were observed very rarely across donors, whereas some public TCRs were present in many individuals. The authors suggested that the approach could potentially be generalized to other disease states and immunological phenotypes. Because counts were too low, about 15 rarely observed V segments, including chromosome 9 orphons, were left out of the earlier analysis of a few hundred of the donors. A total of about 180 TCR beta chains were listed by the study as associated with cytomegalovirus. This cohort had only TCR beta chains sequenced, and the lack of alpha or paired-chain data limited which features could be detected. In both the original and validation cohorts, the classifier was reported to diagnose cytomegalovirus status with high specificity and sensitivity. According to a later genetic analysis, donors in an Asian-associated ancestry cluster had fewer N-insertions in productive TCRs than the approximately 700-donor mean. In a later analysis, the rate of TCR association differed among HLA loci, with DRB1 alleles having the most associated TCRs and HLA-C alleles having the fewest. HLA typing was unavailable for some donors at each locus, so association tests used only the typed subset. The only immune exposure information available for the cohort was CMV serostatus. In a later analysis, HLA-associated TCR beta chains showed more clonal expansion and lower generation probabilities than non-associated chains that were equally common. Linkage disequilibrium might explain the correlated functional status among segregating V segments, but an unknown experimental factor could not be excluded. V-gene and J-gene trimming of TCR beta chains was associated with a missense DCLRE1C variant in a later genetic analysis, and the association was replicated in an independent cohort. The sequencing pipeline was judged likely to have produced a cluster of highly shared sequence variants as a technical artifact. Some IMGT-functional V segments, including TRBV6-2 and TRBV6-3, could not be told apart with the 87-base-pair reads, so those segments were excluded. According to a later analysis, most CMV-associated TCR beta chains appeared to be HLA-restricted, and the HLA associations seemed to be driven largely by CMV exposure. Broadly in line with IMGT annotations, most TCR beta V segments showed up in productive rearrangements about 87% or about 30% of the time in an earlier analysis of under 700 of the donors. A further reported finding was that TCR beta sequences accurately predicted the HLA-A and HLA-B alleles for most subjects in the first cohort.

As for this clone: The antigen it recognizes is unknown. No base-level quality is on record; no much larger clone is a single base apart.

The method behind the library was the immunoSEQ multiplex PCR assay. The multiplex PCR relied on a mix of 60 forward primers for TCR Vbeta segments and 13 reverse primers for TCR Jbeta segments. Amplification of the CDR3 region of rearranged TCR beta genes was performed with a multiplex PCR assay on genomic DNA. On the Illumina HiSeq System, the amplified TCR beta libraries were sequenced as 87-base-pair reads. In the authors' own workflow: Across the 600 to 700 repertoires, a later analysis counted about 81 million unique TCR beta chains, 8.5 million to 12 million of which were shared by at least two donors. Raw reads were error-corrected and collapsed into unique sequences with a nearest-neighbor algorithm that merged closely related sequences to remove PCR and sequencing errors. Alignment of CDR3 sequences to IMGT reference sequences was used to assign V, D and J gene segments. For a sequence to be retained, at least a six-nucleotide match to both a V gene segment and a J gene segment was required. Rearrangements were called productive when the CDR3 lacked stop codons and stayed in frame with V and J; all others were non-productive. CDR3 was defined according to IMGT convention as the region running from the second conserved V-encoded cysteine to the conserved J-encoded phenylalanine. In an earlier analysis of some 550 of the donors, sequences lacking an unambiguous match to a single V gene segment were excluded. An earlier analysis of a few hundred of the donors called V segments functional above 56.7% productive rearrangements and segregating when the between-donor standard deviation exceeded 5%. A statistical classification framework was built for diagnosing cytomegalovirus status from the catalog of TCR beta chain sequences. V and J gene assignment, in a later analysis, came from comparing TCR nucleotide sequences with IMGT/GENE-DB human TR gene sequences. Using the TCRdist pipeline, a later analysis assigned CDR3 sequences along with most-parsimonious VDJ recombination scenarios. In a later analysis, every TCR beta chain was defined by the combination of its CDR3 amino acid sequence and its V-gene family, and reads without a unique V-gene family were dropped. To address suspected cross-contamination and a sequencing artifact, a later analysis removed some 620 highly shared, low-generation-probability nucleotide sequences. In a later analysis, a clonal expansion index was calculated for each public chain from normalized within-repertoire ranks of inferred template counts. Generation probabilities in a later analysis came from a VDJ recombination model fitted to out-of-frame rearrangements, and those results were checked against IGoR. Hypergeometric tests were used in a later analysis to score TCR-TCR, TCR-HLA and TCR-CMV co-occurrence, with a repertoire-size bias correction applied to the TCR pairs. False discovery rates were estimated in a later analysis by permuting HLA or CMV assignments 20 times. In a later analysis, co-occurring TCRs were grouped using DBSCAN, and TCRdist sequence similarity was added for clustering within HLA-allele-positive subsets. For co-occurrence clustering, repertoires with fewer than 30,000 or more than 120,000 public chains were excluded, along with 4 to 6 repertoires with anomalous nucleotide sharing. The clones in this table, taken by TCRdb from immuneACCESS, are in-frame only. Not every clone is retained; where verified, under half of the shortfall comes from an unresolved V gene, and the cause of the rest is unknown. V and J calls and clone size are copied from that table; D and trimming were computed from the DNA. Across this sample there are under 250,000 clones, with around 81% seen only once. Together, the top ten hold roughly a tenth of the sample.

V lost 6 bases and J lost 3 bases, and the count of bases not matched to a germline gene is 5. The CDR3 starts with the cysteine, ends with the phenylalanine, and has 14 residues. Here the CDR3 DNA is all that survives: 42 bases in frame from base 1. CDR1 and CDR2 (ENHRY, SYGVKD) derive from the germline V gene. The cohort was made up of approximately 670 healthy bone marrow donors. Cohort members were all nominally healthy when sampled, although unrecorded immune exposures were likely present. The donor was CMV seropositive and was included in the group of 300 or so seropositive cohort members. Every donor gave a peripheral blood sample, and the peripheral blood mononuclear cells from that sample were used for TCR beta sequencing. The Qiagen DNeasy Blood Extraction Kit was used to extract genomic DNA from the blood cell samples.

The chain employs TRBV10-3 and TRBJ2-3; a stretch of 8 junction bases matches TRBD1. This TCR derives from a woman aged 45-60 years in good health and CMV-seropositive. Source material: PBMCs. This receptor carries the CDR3 CAISHYRGTDTQYF. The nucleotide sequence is TGTGCCATCAGCCACTACAGGGGGACAGATACGCAGTATTTT.